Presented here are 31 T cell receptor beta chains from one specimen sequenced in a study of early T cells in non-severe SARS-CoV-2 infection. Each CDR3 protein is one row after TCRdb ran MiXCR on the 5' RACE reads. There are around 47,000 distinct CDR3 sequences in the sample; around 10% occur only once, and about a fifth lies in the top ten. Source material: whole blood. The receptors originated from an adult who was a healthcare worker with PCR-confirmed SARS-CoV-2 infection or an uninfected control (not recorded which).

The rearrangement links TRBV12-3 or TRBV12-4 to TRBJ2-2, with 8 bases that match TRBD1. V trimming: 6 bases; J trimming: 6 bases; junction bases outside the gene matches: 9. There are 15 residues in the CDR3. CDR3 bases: TGTGCCAGCAGCCCGACAGGGGAAATTTCCGGGGAGCTGTTTTTT. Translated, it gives CASSPTGEISGELFF.

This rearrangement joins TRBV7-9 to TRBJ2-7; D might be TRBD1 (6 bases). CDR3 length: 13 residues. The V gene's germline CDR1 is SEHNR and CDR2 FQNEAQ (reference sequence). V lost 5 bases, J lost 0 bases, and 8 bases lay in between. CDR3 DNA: TGTGCCAGCAGCACAGGGCCCTCCTACGAGCAGTACTTC. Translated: CASSTGPSYEQYF. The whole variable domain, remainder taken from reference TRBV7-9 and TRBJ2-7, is DTGVSQNPRHKITKRGQNVTFRCDPISEHNRLYWYRQTLGQGPEFLTYFQNEAQLEKSRLLSDRFSAERPKGSFSTLEIQRTEQGDSAMYLCASSTGPSYEQYFGPGTRLTVT.

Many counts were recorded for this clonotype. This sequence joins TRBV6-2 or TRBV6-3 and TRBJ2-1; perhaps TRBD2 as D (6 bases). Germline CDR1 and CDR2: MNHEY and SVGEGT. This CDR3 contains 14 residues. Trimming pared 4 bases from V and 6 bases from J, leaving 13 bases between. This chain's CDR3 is CASSSRRGSNEQFF. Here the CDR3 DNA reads TGTGCCAGCAGTTCCCGGCGGGGAAGCAATGAGCAGTTCTTC.

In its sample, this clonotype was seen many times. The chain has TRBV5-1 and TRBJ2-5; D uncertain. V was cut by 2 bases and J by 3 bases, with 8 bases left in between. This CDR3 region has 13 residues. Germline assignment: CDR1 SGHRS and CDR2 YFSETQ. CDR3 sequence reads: CASSFGREETQYF. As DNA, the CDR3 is TGCGCCAGCAGCTTTGGACGGGAAGAGACCCAGTACTTC. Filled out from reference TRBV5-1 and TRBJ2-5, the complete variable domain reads KAGVTQTPRYLIKTRGQQVTLSCSPISGHRSVSWYQQTPGQGLQFLFEYFSETQRNKGNFPGRFSGRQFSNSRSEMNVSTLELGDSALYLCASSFGREETQYFGPGTRLLVL.

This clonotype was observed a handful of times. CDR3 in DNA: TGTGCCAGCAGCTGGGGACAGGGCCCAAAAGAGACCCAGTACTTC. Translating gives CASSWGQGPKETQYF. V is TRBV7-2 and J is TRBJ2-5; TRBD1 aligns across 9 bases. Trimming cost V 4 bases and J 3 bases; bases outside gene matches: 6. CDR3 size: 15 residues. Germline V gives CDR1 SGHTA, CDR2 FQGNSA.

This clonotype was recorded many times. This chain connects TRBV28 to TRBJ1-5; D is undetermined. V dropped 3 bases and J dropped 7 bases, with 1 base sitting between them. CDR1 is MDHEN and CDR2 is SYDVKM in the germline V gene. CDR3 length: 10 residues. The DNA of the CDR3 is TGTGCCAGCAGTTTCCAGCCCCAGCATTTT. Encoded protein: CASSFQPQHF. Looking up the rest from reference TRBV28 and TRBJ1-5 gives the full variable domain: DVKVTQSSRYLVKRTGEKVFLECVQDMDHENMFWYRQDPGLGLRLIYFSYDVKMKEKGDIPEGYSVSREKKERFSLILESASTNQTSMYLCASSFQPQHFGDGTRLSIL.

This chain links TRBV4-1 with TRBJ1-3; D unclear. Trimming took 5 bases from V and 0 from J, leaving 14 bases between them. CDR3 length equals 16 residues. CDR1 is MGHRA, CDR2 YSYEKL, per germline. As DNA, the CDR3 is TGCGCCAGCAGCTTAAGGAGGGAAGGCTCTGGAAACACCATATATTTT. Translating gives CASSLRREGSGNTIYF.

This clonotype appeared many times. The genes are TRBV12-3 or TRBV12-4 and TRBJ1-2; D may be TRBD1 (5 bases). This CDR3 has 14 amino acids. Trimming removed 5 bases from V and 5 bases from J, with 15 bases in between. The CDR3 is CASSPEGRRYGYTF. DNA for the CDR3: TGTGCCAGCAGTCCCGAGGGGAGGAGGTATGGCTACACCTTC.

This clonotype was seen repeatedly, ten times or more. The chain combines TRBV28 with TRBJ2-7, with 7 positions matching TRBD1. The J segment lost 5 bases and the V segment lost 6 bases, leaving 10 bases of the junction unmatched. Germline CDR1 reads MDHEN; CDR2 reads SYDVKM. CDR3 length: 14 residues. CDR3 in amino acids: CASSRDRGPDEQYF. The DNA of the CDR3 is TGTGCCAGCAGCAGGGACAGAGGCCCAGACGAGCAGTACTTC.

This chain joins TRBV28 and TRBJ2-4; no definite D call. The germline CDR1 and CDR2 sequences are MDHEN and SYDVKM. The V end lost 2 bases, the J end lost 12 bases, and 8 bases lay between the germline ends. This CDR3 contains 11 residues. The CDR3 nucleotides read TGTGCCAGCAGTTTAGGCATTACTCAGTACTTC. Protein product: CASSLGITQYF. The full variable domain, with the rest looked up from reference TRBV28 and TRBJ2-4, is DVKVTQSSRYLVKRTGEKVFLECVQDMDHENMFWYRQDPGLGLRLIYFSYDVKMKEKGDIPEGYSVSREKKERFSLILESASTNQTSMYLCASSLGITQYFGAGTRLSVL.

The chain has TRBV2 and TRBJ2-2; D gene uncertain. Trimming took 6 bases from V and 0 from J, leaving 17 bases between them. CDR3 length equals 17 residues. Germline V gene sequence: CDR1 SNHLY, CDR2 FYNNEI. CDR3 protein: CASSFSDRIPNTGELFF. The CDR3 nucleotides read TGTGCCAGCAGCTTCTCCGACCGTATACCGAACACCGGGGAGCTGTTTTTT.

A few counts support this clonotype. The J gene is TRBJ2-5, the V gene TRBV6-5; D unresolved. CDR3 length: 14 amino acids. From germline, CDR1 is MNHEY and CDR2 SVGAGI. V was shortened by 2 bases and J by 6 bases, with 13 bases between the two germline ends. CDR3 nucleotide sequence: TGTGCCAGCAGTTACAATTTAGCCAGCCAGACCCAGTACTTC. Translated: CASSYNLASQTQYF.

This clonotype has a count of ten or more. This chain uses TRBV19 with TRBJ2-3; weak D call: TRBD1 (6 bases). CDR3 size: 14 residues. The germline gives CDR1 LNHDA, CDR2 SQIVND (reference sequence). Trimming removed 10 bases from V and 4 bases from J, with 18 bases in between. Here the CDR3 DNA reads TGTGCCATTCCGACAGGACTGATGGCAGATACGCAGTATTTT. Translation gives CAIPTGLMADTQYF.

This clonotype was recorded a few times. CDR3 protein: CASVKLGGIYEQYF. CDR3 DNA: TGTGCCAGCGTAAAGCTCGGAGGAATCTACGAGCAGTACTTC. V is TRBV28 and J is TRBJ2-7; D might be TRBD2 (5 bases). Germline assignment: CDR1 MDHEN and CDR2 SYDVKM. Trimming shortened V by 8 bases and J by 3 bases, and 17 bases separated the two germline ends. The CDR3 length is 14 residues.

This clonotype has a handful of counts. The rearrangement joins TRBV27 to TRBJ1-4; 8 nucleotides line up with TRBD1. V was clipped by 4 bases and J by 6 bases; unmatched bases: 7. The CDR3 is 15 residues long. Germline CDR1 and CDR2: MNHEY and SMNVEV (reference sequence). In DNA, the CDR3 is TGTGCCAGCAGTTACGACAGGGGTGAATATGAAAAACTGTTTTTT. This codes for CASSYDRGEYEKLFF.

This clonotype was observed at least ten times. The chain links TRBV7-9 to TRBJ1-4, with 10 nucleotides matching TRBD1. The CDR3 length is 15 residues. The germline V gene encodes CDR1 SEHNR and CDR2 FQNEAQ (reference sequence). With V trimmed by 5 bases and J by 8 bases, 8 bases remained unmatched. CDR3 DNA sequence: TGTGCCAGCAGCCATTGGCGGGACAGGGGCGAAAAACTGTTTTTT. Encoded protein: CASSHWRDRGEKLFF.

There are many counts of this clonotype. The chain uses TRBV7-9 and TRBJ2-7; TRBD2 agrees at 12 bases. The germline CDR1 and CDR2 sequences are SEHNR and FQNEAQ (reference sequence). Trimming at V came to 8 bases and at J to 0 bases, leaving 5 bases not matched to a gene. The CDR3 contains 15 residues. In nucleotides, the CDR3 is TGTGCCAGCCGCCTAGCGGGAGGGCCCTCCTACGAGCAGTACTTC. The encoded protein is CASRLAGGPSYEQYF.

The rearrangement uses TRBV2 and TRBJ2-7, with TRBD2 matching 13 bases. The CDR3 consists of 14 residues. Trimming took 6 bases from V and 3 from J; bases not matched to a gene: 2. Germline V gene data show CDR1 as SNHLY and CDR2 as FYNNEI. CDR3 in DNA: TGTGCCAGCAGCCGACTAGCGGGAGGCTACGAGCAGTACTTC. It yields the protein CASSRLAGGYEQYF.

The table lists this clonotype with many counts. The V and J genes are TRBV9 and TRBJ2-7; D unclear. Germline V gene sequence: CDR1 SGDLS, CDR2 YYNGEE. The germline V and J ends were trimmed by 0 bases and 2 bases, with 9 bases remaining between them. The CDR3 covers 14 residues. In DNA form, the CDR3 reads TGTGCCAGCAGCGTAGCAGGTCTGCCCTACGAGCAGTACTTC. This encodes CASSVAGLPYEQYF.

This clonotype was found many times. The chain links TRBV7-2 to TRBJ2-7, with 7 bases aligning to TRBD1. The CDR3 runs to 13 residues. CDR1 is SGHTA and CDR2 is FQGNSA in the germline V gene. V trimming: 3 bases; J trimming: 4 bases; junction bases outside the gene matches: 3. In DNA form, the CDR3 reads TGTGCCAGCAGCTTGGGACAGAAATACGAGCAGTACTTC. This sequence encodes CASSLGQKYEQYF. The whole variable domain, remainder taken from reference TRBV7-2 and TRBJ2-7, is GAGVSQSPSNKVTEKGKDVELRCDPISGHTALYWYRQSLGQGLEFLIYFQGNSAPDKSGLPSDRFSAERTGGSVSTLTIQRTQQEDSAVYLCASSLGQKYEQYFGPGTRLTVT.

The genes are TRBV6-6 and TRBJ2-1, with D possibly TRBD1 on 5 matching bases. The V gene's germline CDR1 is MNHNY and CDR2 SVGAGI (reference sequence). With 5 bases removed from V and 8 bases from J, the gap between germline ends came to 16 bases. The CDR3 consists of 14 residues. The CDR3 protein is CASSQKGFGHEQFF. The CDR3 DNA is TGTGCCAGCAGTCAAAAGGGGTTCGGCCATGAGCAGTTCTTC.

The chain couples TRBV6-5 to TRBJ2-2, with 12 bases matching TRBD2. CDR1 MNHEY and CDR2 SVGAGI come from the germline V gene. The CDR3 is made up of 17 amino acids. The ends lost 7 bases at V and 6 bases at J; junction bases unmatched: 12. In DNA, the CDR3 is TGTGCCAGCAATTCACCTAGCGGGAGGGGACACGCCGGGGAGCTGTTTTTT. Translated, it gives CASNSPSGRGHAGELFF.

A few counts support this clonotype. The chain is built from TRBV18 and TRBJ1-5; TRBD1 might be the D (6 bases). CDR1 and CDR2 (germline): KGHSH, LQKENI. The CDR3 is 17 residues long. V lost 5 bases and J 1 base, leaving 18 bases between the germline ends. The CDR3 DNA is TGTGCCAGCTCATTCAGGACAAGGGGGGGAAGCAATCAGCCCCAGCATTTT. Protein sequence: CASSFRTRGGSNQPQHF.

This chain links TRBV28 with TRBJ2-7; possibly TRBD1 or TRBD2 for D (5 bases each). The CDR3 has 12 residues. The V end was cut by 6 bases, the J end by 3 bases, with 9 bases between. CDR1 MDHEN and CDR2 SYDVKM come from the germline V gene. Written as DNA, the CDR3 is TGTGCCAGCAGCCGGGGACGCTACGAGCAGTACTTC. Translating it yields CASSRGRYEQYF.

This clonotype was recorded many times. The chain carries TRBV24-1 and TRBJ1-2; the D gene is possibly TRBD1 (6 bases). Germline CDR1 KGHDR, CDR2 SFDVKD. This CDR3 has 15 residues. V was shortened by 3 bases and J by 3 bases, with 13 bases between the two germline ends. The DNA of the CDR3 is TGTGCCACCAGTGATACAGGGAGCGGTGACTATGGCTACACCTTC. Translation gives CATSDTGSGDYGYTF.

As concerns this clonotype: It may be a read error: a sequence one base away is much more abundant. DNA of the CDR3: TGTGCCACCAGCCCGGGCTCGGGGTCCACAGATACGCAGCATTTT. This gives the protein CATSPGSGSTDTQHF. The chain uses TRBV15 and TRBJ2-3; D not certain. The end of the DNA aligns better with TRBJ1-5, so the J call may be wrong. There are 15 residues in the CDR3. Germline V gene lookup returns CDR1 LNHNV and CDR2 YYDKDF (reference sequence).

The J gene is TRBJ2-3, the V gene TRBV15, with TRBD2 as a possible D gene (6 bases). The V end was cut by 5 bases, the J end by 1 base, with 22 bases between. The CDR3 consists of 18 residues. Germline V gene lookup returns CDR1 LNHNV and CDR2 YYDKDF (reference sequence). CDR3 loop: CATSGTAVAGPRTDTQYF. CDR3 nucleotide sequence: TGTGCCACCAGCGGGACGGCGGTCGCGGGACCACGCACAGATACGCAGTATTTT.

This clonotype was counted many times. The DNA for the CDR3 is TGTGCCAGCAGTTCCGGGACAGGGAATGGCTACACCTTC. Translated: CASSSGTGNGYTF. The V gene is TRBV6-6, the J gene TRBJ1-2; the match to TRBD1 covers 9 bases. Germline V gene lookup returns CDR1 MNHNY and CDR2 SVGAGI (reference sequence). The CDR3 totals 13 residues. V lost 4 bases and J lost 6; bases outside the gene matches: 3.

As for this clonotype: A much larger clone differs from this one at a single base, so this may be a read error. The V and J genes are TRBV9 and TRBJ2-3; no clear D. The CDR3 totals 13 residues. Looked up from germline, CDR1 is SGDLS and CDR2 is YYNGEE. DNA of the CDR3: TGTGTCAGCAGCGTAGAGCTCGCCGGTGCGCAGTATTTT. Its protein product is CVSSVELAGAQYF.

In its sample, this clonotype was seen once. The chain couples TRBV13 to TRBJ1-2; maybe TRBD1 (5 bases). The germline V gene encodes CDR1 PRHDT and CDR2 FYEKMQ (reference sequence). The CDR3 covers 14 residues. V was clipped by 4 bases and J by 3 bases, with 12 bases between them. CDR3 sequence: CASSSRTNYYGYTF. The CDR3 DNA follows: TGTGCCAGCAGCTCCCGGACAAACTACTATGGCTACACCTTC.

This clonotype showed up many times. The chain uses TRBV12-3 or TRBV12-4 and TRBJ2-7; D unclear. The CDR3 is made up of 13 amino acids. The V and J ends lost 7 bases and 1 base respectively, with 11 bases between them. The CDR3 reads CASKVTPSYEQYF. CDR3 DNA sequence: TGTGCCAGCAAGGTGACCCCGTCCTACGAGCAGTACTTC.